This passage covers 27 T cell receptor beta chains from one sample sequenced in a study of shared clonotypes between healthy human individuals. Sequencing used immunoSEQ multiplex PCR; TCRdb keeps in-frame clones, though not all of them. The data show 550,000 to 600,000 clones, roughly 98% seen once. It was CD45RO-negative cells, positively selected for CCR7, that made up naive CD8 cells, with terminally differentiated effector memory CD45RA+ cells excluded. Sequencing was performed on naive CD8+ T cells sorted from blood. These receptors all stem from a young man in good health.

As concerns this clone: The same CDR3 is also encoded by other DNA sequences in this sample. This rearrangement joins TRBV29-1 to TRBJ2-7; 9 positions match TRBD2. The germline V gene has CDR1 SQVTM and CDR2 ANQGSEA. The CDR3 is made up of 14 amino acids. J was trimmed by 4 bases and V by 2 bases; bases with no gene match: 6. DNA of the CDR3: TGCAGCGTTGAACTTAGCGGGAGTAGTTACGAGCAGTACTTC. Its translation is CSVELSGSSYEQYF.

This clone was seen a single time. CDR3 residues: CASSLLSGQPQHF. CDR3 nucleotide sequence: TGTGCCAGCAGTTTGTTGTCTGGGCAGCCCCAGCATTTT. J is TRBJ1-5 and V is TRBV27; D call uncertain. The CDR3 consists of 13 residues. Germline values: CDR1 MNHEY, CDR2 SMNVEV (reference sequence). Deletions cut 3 bases from V and 7 bases from J, with 10 bases between.

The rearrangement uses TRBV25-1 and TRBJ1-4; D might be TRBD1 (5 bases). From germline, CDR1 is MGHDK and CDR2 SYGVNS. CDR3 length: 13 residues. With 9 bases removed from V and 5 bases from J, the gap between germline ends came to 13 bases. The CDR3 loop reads CASLDSPNEKLFF. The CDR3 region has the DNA TGTGCCAGTCTCGACAGTCCCAATGAAAAACTGTTTTTT.

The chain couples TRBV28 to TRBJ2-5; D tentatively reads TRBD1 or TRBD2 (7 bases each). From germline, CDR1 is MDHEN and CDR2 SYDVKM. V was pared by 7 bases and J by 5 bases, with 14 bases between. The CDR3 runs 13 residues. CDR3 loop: CASNLQGGETQYF. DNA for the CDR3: TGTGCCAGCAATCTTCAGGGGGGGGAGACCCAGTACTTC.

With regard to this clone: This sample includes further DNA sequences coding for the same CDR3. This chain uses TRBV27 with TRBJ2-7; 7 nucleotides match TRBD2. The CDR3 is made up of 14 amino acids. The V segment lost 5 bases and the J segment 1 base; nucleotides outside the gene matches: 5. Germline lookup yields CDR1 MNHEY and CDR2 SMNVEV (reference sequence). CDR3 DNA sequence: TGTGCCAGCAGTCCCGGACTAGGTTCCTACGAGCAGTACTTC. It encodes CASSPGLGSYEQYF.

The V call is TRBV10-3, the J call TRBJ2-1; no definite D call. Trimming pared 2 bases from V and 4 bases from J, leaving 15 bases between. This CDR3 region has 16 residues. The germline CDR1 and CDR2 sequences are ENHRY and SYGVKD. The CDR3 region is CAISEPDLTPYNEQFF. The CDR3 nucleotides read TGTGCCATCAGTGAGCCCGACTTAACCCCATACAATGAGCAGTTCTTC.

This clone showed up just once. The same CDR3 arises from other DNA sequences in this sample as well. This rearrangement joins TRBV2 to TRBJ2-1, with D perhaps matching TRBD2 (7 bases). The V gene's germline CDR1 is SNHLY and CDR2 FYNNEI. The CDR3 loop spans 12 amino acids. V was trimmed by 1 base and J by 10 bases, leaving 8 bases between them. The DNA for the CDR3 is TGTGCCAGCAGTGAAGGGGGGGGCGAGCAGTTCTTC. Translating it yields CASSEGGGEQFF.

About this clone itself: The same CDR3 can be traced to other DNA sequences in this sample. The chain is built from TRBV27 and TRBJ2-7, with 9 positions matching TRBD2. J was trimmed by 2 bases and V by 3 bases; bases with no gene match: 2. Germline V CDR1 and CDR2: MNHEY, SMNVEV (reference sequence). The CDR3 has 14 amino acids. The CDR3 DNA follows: TGTGCCAGCAGTTTGACTAGCGGAGCCTACGAGCAGTACTTC. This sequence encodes CASSLTSGAYEQYF.

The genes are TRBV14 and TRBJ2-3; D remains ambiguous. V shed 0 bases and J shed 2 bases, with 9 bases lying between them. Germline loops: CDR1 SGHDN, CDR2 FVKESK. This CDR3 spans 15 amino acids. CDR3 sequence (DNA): TGTGCCAGCAGCCAAGAACAGACATACACAGATACGCAGTATTTT. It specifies CASSQEQTYTDTQYF.

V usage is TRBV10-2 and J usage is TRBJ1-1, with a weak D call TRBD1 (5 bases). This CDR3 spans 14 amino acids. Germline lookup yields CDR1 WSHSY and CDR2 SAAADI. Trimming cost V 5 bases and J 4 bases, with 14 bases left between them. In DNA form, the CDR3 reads TGCGCCAGCAGTTCTTTCAGGGTGGGCACTGAAGCTTTCTTT. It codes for CASSSFRVGTEAFF.

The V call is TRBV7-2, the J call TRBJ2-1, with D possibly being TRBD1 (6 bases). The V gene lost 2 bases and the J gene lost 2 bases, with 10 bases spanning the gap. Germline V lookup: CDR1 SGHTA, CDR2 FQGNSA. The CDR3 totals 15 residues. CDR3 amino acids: CASSLNRVPYNEQFF. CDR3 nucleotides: TGTGCCAGCAGCTTAAACAGGGTCCCCTACAATGAGCAGTTCTTC.

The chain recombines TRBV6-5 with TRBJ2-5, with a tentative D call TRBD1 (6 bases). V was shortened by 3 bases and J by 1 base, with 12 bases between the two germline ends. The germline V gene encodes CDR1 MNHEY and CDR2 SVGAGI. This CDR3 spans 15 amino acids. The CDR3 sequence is CASSYNQGTQETQYF. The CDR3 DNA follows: TGTGCCAGCAGTTATAACCAGGGGACCCAAGAGACCCAGTACTTC.

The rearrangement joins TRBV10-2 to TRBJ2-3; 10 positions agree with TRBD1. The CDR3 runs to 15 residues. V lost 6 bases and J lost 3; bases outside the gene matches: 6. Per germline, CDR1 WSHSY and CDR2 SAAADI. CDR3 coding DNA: TGCGCCAGCAGGCAGACAGGGGGCTCGACAGATACGCAGTATTTT. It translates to CASRQTGGSTDTQYF.

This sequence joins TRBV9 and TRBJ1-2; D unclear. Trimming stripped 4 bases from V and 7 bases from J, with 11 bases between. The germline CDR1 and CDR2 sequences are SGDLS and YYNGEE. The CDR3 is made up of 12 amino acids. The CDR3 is CASSPREGGYTF. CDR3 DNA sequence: TGTGCCAGCAGCCCGAGGGAGGGTGGCTACACCTTC.

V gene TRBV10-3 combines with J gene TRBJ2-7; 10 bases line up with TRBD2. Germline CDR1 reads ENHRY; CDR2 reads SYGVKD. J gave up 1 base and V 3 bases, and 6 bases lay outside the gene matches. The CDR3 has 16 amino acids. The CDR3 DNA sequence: TGTGCCATCAGTGACCCCGGGACTAGCGCTTCCTACGAGCAGTACTTC. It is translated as CAISDPGTSASYEQYF.

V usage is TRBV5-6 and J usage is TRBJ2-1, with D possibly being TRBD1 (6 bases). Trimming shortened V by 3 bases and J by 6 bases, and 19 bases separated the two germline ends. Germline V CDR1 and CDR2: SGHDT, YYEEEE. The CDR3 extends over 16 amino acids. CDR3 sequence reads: CASSSQGRRASNEQFF. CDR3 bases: TGTGCCAGCAGCTCACAGGGCCGCCGGGCCTCCAATGAGCAGTTCTTC.

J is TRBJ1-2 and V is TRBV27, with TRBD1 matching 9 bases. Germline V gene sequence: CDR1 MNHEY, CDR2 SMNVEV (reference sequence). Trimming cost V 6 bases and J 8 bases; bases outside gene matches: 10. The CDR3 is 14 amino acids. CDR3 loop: CASSPGTGILGYTF. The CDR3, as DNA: TGTGCCAGCAGCCCCGGGACAGGGATTCTCGGCTACACCTTC.

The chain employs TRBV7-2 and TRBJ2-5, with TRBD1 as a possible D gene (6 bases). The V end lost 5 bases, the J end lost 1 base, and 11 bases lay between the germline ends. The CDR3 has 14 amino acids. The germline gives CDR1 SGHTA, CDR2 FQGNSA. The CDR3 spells CASSPPDSQETQYF. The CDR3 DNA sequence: TGTGCCAGCAGCCCCCCGGACAGCCAAGAGACCCAGTACTTC.

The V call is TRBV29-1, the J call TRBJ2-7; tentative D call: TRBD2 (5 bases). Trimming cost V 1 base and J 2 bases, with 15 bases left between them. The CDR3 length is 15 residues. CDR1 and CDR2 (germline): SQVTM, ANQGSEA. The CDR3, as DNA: TGCAGCGTTGAAGCGGTGGAGGCTAATACCTACGAGCAGTACTTC. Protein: CSVEAVEANTYEQYF.

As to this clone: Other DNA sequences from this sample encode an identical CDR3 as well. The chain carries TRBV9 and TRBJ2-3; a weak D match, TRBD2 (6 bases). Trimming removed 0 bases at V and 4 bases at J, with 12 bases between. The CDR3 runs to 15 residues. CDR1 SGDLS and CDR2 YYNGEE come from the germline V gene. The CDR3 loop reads CASSVGGRGPDTQYF. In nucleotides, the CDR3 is TGTGCCAGCAGCGTAGGTGGGCGGGGACCAGATACGCAGTATTTT.

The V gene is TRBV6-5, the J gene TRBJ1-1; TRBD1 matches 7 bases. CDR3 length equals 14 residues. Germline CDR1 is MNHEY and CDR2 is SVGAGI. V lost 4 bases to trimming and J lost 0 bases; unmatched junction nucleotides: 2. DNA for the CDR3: TGTGCCAGCAGTTCAGGGGGTATGAACACTGAAGCTTTCTTT. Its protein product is CASSSGGMNTEAFF.

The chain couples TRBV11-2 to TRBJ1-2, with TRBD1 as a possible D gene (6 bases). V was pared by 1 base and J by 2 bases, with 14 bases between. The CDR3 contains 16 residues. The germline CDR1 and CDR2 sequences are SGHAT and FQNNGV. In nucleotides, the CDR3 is TGTGCCAGCAGCTTAGGCCCGGGACAAGTAAACTATGGCTACACCTTC. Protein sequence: CASSLGPGQVNYGYTF. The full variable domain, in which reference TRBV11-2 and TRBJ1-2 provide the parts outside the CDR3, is EAGVAQSPRYKIIEKRQSVAFWCNPISGHATLYWYQQILGQGPKLLIQFQNNGVVDDSQLPKDRFSAERLKGVDSTLKIQPAKLEDSAVYLCASSLGPGQVNYGYTFGSGTRLTVV.

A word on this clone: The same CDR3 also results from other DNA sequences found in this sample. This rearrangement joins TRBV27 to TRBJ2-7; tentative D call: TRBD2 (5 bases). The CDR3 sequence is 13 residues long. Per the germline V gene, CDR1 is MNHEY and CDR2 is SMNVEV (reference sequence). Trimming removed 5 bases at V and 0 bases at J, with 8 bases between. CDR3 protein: CASSGGSSYEQYF. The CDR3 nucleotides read TGTGCCAGCAGTGGAGGTAGCTCCTACGAGCAGTACTTC.

CDR3 DNA sequence: TGTGCCATCCTGACAGGGGACTACAATGAGCAGTTCTTC. This codes for CAILTGDYNEQFF. The chain has TRBV6-1 and TRBJ2-1; TRBD1 agrees at 8 bases. Germline CDR1 is MNHNS and CDR2 is SASEGT. Trimming removed 10 bases from V and 3 bases from J; junction bases left unmatched: 5. The CDR3 has 13 residues.

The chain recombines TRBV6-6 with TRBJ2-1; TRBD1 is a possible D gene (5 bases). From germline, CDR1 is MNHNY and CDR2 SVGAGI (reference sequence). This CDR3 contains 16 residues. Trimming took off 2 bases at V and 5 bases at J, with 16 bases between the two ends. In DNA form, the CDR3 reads TGTGCCAGCAGTTACCTACAGGAAAGAGACCACAATGAGCAGTTCTTC. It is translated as CASSYLQERDHNEQFF.

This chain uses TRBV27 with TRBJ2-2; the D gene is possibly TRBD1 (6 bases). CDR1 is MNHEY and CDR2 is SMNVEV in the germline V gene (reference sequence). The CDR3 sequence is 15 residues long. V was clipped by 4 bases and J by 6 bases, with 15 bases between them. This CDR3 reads CASSSVNRVPGELFF. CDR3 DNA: TGTGCCAGCAGTTCGGTCAACAGGGTCCCCGGGGAGCTGTTTTTT.

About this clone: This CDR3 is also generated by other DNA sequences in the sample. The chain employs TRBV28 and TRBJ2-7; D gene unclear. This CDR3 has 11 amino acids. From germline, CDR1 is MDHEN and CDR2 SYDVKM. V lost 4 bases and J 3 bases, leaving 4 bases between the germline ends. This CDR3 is CASSSFYEQYF. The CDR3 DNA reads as TGTGCCAGCAGTTCTTTCTACGAGCAGTACTTC.